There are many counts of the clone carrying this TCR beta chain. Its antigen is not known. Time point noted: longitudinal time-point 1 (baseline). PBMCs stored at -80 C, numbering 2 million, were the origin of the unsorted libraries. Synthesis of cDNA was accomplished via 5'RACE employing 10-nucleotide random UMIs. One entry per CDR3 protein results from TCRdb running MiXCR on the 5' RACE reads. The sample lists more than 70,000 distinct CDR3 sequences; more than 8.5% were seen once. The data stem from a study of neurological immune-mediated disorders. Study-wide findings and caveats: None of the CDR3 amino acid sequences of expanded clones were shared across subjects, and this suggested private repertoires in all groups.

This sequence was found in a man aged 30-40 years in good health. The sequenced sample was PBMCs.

CDR3 protein: CASSFSGINNEQFF. CDR3 bases: TGTGCCAGCAGTTTTAGCGGGATTAACAATGAGCAGTTCTTC. V and J are TRBV7-3 and TRBJ2-1; 8 nucleotides align to TRBD2. There are 14 residues in the CDR3. The ends lost 6 bases at V and 5 bases at J; junction bases unmatched: 6. Germline V CDR1 and CDR2: SGHTA, FQGTGA.